This T cell receptor beta chain was found in a study of T-cell memory formation after mild COVID-19. TCRdb recomputed calls from the 5' RACE reads with MiXCR, one row per CDR3 protein. In the table there are fewer than 650,000 distinct CDR3 sequences, 15% to 20% of which are singletons. The CDR3 is 13 residues long. CDR1 and CDR2 (germline): MNHEY, SVGEGT. With 7 bases removed from V and 2 bases from J, the gap between germline ends came to 8 bases. This clonotype has a single count. The antigen remains undetermined. Whole-study results and caveats: A second wave of clones peaked on day 37, and their SARS-CoV-2 specificity went unconfirmed.

Input material: PBMCs or a T cell subset sorted from them (not recorded which). V is TRBV6-2 or TRBV6-3 and J is TRBJ2-2; D call uncertain. This receptor was taken from an adult woman who had mild COVID-19 (a few samples of this study predate the infection). Cell type and time point are not known. The CDR3 here is CASIGSNTGELFF. CDR3 nucleotide sequence: TGTGCCAGCATAGGCTCCAACACCGGGGAGCTGTTTTTT.